Presented here are 9 T cell receptor beta chains from one specimen sequenced in a study of response to subunit inactivated influenza vaccine. Each CDR3 protein gets one entry after TCRdb re-called the RT-PCR reads with MiXCR. Here the sample spans 500,000 to 550,000 distinct CDR3 sequences, around a quarter being singletons. This sample was also put to use in a study of T cells expressing NK-cell markers. That publication notes: Production of TCR beta cDNA relied on 5'RACE template switching with UMIs.

The specimen was CD4+ T cells sorted from PBMCs, collected 11 to 12 days after vaccination. The origin of the receptors is a man over 45 who received an inactivated influenza vaccine.

This clonotype was seen at least ten times. The rearrangement joins TRBV7-9 to TRBJ2-5; D gene uncertain. Germline-derived CDR1 and CDR2 are SEHNR and FQNEAQ (reference sequence). Trimming cost V 5 bases and J 1 base, with 8 bases left between them. This CDR3 comprises 13 residues. This CDR3 reads CASSRSGQETQYF. The CDR3 DNA sequence: TGTGCCAGCAGCCGCTCGGGCCAAGAGACCCAGTACTTC.

This clonotype turned up a few times. The rearrangement links TRBV18 to TRBJ2-5; tentative D call: TRBD1 (5 bases). CDR1 KGHSH and CDR2 LQKENI come from the germline V gene. V shed 4 bases and J shed 4 bases, with 16 bases lying between them. CDR3 size: 15 residues. CDR3 sequence reads: CASSQSDILGETQYF. The CDR3 region has the DNA TGTGCCAGCTCACAGTCGGACATATTAGGAGAGACCCAGTACTTC.

The chain has TRBV10-3 and TRBJ2-1, with TRBD1 identical over 9 bases. CDR3 length: 16 amino acids. Germline CDR1 reads ENHRY; CDR2 reads SYGVKD. V lost 4 bases to trimming and J lost 1 base; unmatched junction nucleotides: 5. The CDR3 spells CAISATGTGSYNEQFF. The CDR3 region has the DNA TGTGCCATCAGTGCCACCGGGACAGGGTCCTACAATGAGCAGTTCTTC.

CDR3 in DNA: TGTGCCAGCAGCCCCCGGGGGACTAGCGGGAGGTACGAGCAGTACTTC. Its protein product is CASSPRGTSGRYEQYF. This rearrangement joins TRBV7-2 to TRBJ2-7; TRBD2 matches at 15 bases. The length of the CDR3 is 16 residues. The trim removed 5 bases at V and 4 bases at J, leaving 6 bases unmatched. Germline CDR1 SGHTA, CDR2 FQGNSA. The entire variable domain, with the rest obtained from reference TRBV7-2 and TRBJ2-7, is as follows: GAGVSQSPSNKVTEKGKDVELRCDPISGHTALYWYRQSLGQGLEFLIYFQGNSAPDKSGLPSDRFSAERTGGSVSTLTIQRTQQEDSAVYLCASSPRGTSGRYEQYFGPGTRLTVT.

The V call is TRBV7-3, the J call TRBJ2-7; the D gene is possibly TRBD1 (6 bases). Trimming took 4 bases from V and 9 from J, leaving 13 bases between them. The CDR3 runs 12 residues. Germline CDR1 and CDR2: SGHTA and FQGTGA. CDR3 region: CASSSTGIVQYF. CDR3 in DNA: TGTGCCAGCAGCTCTACAGGGATCGTGCAGTACTTC. Drawing the rest from reference TRBV7-3 and TRBJ2-7, the complete variable domain is GAGVSQTPSNKVTEKGKYVELRCDPISGHTALYWYRQSLGQGPEFLIYFQGTGAADDSGLPNDRFFAVRPEGSVSTLKIQRTERGDSAVYLCASSSTGIVQYFGPGTRLTVT.

The chain uses TRBV7-3 and TRBJ2-2; no reliable D call. The germline gives CDR1 SGHTA, CDR2 FQGTGA. Trimming removed 5 bases from V and 2 bases from J, with 9 bases in between. This CDR3 comprises 14 residues. The CDR3 here is CASSPTTNTGELFF. CDR3 DNA: TGTGCCAGCAGCCCGACAACTAACACCGGGGAGCTGTTTTTT.

The sample holds a few counts of this clonotype. The genes are TRBV29-1 and TRBJ2-7; 9 bases align to TRBD1. The V and J ends lost 7 bases and 4 bases, in that order; junction bases with no gene match: 8. CDR1 and CDR2 from the germline V gene are SQVTM and ANQGSEA. The CDR3 is 13 residues long. CDR3 in amino acids: CSGRDRVSYEQYF. DNA for the CDR3: TGCAGCGGTCGGGACAGGGTATCTTACGAGCAGTACTTC.

This clonotype was detected many times. V usage is TRBV27 and J usage is TRBJ2-3; D not certain. The CDR3 spans 14 residues. V was clipped by 6 bases and J by 1 base, with 11 bases between them. Germline CDR1 MNHEY, CDR2 SMNVEV (reference sequence). CDR3 nucleotides: TGTGCCAGCAGGGGTACTCCTGGCACAGATACGCAGTATTTT. It encodes CASRGTPGTDTQYF.

This chain joins TRBV27 and TRBJ2-7; no reliable D call. The ends were cut back, 9 bases at V and 5 bases at J, with 17 bases in the middle. The CDR3 consists of 13 residues. CDR1 is MNHEY, CDR2 SMNVEV, per germline (reference sequence). DNA for the CDR3: TGTGCCAGGGGGTCTAGACGGAAACACGAGCAGTACTTC. The encoded protein is CARGSRRKHEQYF.